This TCR beta chain was sequenced during a study of identical twins. TCRdb re-derived calls from the 5' RACE reads in MiXCR, one entry per CDR3 protein. The sample has under 900,000 distinct CDR3 sequences; about 20% are singletons. V lost 8 bases to trimming and J lost 3 bases, with 10 bases between them. This CDR3 spans 12 amino acids. The V gene's germline CDR1 is MNHNY and CDR2 SVGAGI (reference sequence). This clonotype has only a few counts. The same data also went into a second study, on T cells expressing NK-cell markers.

J is TRBJ1-1 and V is TRBV6-6; D is unresolved. The sample taken for sequencing was PBMCs. The receptor was isolated from a woman in her late teens or twenties in good health. The CDR3 sequence is CASGTWDTEAFF. The DNA for the CDR3 is TGTGCCAGCGGCACTTGGGACACTGAAGCTTTCTTT.